The 14 T cell receptor beta chains below were found in one sample sequenced in a study of CD8 T cells in ankylosing spondylitis. TCRdb itself ran the 5' RACE reads through MiXCR, one entry per CDR3 protein. This table has fewer than 180,000 distinct CDR3 sequences, roughly 44% appearing once. The sample was synovial fluid, either unsorted or a sorted T cell fraction (not recorded which). The receptors originated from a male donor with ankylosing spondylitis.

This clonotype turned up a few times. The chain is built from TRBV15 and TRBJ2-2, with D possibly matching TRBD1 (5 bases). The V end was cut by 4 bases, the J end by 3 bases, with 12 bases between. The CDR3 sequence is 15 residues long. In germline, CDR1 is LNHNV, CDR2 YYDKDF (reference sequence). The CDR3 spells CATSTDRRDTGELFF. The CDR3 coding sequence is TGTGCCACCAGCACTGACAGACGTGACACCGGGGAGCTGTTTTTT.

This clonotype was found a few times. The chain links TRBV4-1 to TRBJ1-2; the match to TRBD1 covers 9 bases. The CDR3 is made up of 16 amino acids. V lost 0 bases and J lost 7; bases outside the gene matches: 9. Germline-derived CDR1 and CDR2 are MGHRA and YSYEKL. The CDR3 spells CASSQERDREGRGYTF. CDR3 bases: TGCGCCAGCAGCCAAGAGAGGGACAGGGAAGGACGTGGCTACACCTTC.

The gene calls are TRBV7-8 and TRBJ2-5; D perhaps matches TRBD1 (5 bases). Trimming stripped 1 base from V and 5 bases from J, with 11 bases between. Germline V gene lookup returns CDR1 SGHVS and CDR2 FQNEAQ. CDR3 length equals 14 residues. The CDR3, as DNA: TGTGCCAGCAGCTTAGTGGTGGGGCGGGAGACCCAGTACTTC. It is translated as CASSLVVGRETQYF. Drawing the rest from reference TRBV7-8 and TRBJ2-5, the complete variable domain is GAGVSQSPRYKVAKRGQDVALRCDPISGHVSLFWYQQALGQGPEFLTYFQNEAQLDKSGLPSDRFFAERPEGSVSTLKIQRTQQEDSAVYLCASSLVVGRETQYFGPGTRLLVL.

The V and J genes are TRBV5-5 and TRBJ2-1; 12 nucleotides align to TRBD2. J was trimmed by 3 bases and V by 1 base; bases with no gene match: 5. This CDR3 comprises 17 residues. Germline-derived CDR1 and CDR2 are SGHKS and YYEKEE (reference sequence). The CDR3: CASSLPSGRAVYNEQFF. The CDR3 nucleotides read TGTGCCAGCAGCTTGCCTAGCGGGAGGGCCGTCTACAATGAGCAGTTCTTC.

The chain links TRBV29-1 to TRBJ1-3, with TRBD1 identical over 9 bases. V gave up 4 bases and J gave up 4 bases; unmatched junction bases: 5. The length of the CDR3 is 14 residues. Germline V gene sequence: CDR1 SQVTM, CDR2 ANQGSEA. The CDR3 nucleotides are TGCAGCGTTGTGGACAGGGGAGCAGGAAACACCATATATTTT. Residues: CSVVDRGAGNTIYF.

The rearrangement joins TRBV12-3 or TRBV12-4 to TRBJ2-7; unclear D gene. The CDR3 length is 15 residues. V was shortened by 6 bases and J by 5 bases, with 20 bases between the two germline ends. CDR3 sequence: CASSLTVWGSHEQYF. In DNA, the CDR3 is TGTGCCAGCAGCCTAACGGTTTGGGGATCCCACGAGCAGTACTTC.

This rearrangement joins TRBV9 to TRBJ2-2; 8 bases are shared with TRBD2. Germline trimming cut 3 bases from V and 2 bases from J; bases unmatched to any gene: 15. Germline CDR1 and CDR2: SGDLS and YYNGEE. The CDR3 is made up of 19 amino acids. CDR3 amino acids: CASSAGLGLAITNTGELFF. For the CDR3, the DNA is TGTGCCAGCAGCGCAGGCTTAGGACTAGCTATAACCAACACCGGGGAGCTGTTTTTT.

This clonotype appeared a few times. The chain is built from TRBV7-9 and TRBJ1-2; D call uncertain. The CDR3 runs to 14 residues. V shed 2 bases and J shed 4 bases, with 11 bases lying between them. Germline loops: CDR1 SEHNR, CDR2 FQNEAQ (reference sequence). CDR3 DNA sequence: TGTGCCAGCAGCTTATCGGGATACGTCTATGGCTACACCTTC. Amino acids: CASSLSGYVYGYTF.

The genes are TRBV5-1 and TRBJ1-1; unclear D gene. The V gene lost 1 base and the J gene lost 2 bases, with 9 bases spanning the gap. Germline CDR1 is SGHRS and CDR2 is YFSETQ. This CDR3 has 14 residues. The CDR3 loop reads CASSLWEPNTEAFF. The CDR3 DNA reads as TGCGCCAGCAGCTTGTGGGAGCCAAACACTGAAGCTTTCTTT. Using reference TRBV5-1 and TRBJ1-1 for the parts outside the CDR3, the full variable domain is KAGVTQTPRYLIKTRGQQVTLSCSPISGHRSVSWYQQTPGQGLQFLFEYFSETQRNKGNFPGRFSGRQFSNSRSEMNVSTLELGDSALYLCASSLWEPNTEAFFGQGTRLTVV.

This clonotype occurred a few times. The rearrangement joins TRBV7-2 to TRBJ2-2; no clear D gene. The V gene's germline CDR1 is SGHTA and CDR2 FQGNSA. This CDR3 is 15 amino acids long. V shed 3 bases and J shed 0 bases, with 8 bases lying between them. CDR3 region: CASSFPAPNTGELFF. The CDR3 region has the DNA TGTGCCAGCAGCTTTCCAGCGCCGAACACCGGGGAGCTGTTTTTT.

The CDR3 DNA reads as TGCAGTGCCCGATTACAAGACTATGGCTACACCTTC. It translates to CSARLQDYGYTF. The chain carries TRBV20-1 and TRBJ1-2, with no clear D. Trimming removed 6 bases at V and 3 bases at J, with 11 bases between. This CDR3 comprises 12 residues. Looked up from germline, CDR1 is DFQATT and CDR2 is SNEGSKA (reference sequence).

The genes are TRBV28 and TRBJ2-1; D remains unclear. V dropped 6 bases and J dropped 0 bases, with 12 bases sitting between them. The CDR3 covers 15 residues. From germline, CDR1 is MDHEN and CDR2 SYDVKM. The CDR3 protein is CASSITVSSYNEQFF. The CDR3 region has the DNA TGTGCCAGCAGCATAACAGTTAGCTCCTACAATGAGCAGTTCTTC.

This clonotype was observed a handful of times. The chain is built from TRBV20-1 and TRBJ2-7; 9 bases line up with TRBD2. The germline V gene encodes CDR1 DFQATT and CDR2 SNEGSKA (reference sequence). The length of the CDR3 is 15 residues. J gave up 4 bases and V 5 bases, and 12 bases lay outside the gene matches. Here the CDR3 DNA reads TGCAGTGCTGAGACCCTTAGCGGGGGAGGATACGAGCAGTACTTC. Its protein product is CSAETLSGGGYEQYF.

This clonotype was seen a few times. V gene TRBV6-2 or TRBV6-3 combines with J gene TRBJ2-7; 7 bases are shared with TRBD2. This CDR3 region has 14 residues. V trimming: 3 bases; J trimming: 3 bases; junction bases outside the gene matches: 5. Per the germline V gene, CDR1 is MNHEY and CDR2 is SVGEGT. The CDR3 coding sequence is TGTGCCAGCAGTTATATCGCGGGAGACTACGAGCAGTACTTC. This translates into CASSYIAGDYEQYF.